These 18 T cell receptor beta chains originate from one sample sequenced in a study of cytomegalovirus exposure and HLA in healthy donors. Sequencing used immunoSEQ multiplex PCR; TCRdb keeps in-frame clones, though not all of them. The sample consists of more than 140,000 clones, roughly nine tenths of them appearing once. Material: PBMCs. These receptors were taken from a woman under 30 in good health and CMV-seropositive.

V and J are TRBV5-6 and TRBJ2-7; the D gene is possibly TRBD2 (5 bases). The CDR3 runs to 13 residues. Per the germline V gene, CDR1 is SGHDT and CDR2 is YYEEEE. The V end was cut by 0 bases, the J end by 2 bases, with 6 bases between. CDR3 sequence (DNA): TGTGCCAGCAGCTTGGACGGGACCTACGAGCAGTACTTC. Its protein is CASSLDGTYEQYF.

In this sample, this clone turned up once. The chain carries TRBV13 and TRBJ2-5, with D possibly being TRBD2 (6 bases). The V end was cut by 5 bases, the J end by 3 bases, with 13 bases between. Looked up from germline, CDR1 is PRHDT and CDR2 is FYEKMQ (reference sequence). This CDR3 is built from 14 residues. Here the CDR3 reads CASSETSTKETQYF. In DNA, the CDR3 is TGTGCCAGCAGCGAAACTAGCACCAAAGAGACCCAGTACTTC.

V and J are TRBV15 and TRBJ1-5; TRBD1 matches 7 bases. The CDR3 has 20 amino acids. Looked up from germline, CDR1 is LNHNV and CDR2 is YYDKDF (reference sequence). Trimming at V came to 0 bases and at J to 9 bases, leaving 23 bases not matched to a gene. DNA for the CDR3: TGTGCCACCAGCAGAGATAGGGGGCTCGGAGGGGGCCGTGGCGGGACGCCCCAGCATTTT. Its protein product is CATSRDRGLGGGRGGTPQHF.

The chain joins TRBV11-3 to TRBJ1-1, with no clear D. CDR3 size: 14 residues. Germline CDR1 is SGHNT and CDR2 is YENEEA. V was trimmed by 3 bases and J by 0 bases, leaving 8 bases between them. The CDR3 region is CASSFGRMNTEAFF. CDR3 in DNA: TGTGCCAGCAGCTTCGGGAGGATGAACACTGAAGCTTTCTTT.

The chain recombines TRBV19 with TRBJ2-7; D is possibly TRBD2 (5 bases). The CDR3 has 12 residues. CDR1 LNHDA and CDR2 SQIVND come from the germline V gene (reference sequence). V gave up 5 bases and J gave up 4 bases, with 9 bases separating them. For the CDR3, the DNA is TGTGCCAGTAGTGTAGGAGGATACGAGCAGTACTTC. Its protein is CASSVGGYEQYF.

The chain uses TRBV4-1 and TRBJ1-1, with D unresolved. The CDR3 consists of 16 residues. CDR1 MGHRA and CDR2 YSYEKL come from the germline V gene. Trimming left V 2 bases short and J 0 bases short, with 13 bases between. CDR3 coding DNA: TGCGCCAGCAGCCAACAAGCGACGGGAATGAACACTGAAGCTTTCTTT. Translated, it gives CASSQQATGMNTEAFF.

This clone was seen only once. The CDR3 bases are TGCAGCGCTTCTATCCTCCGGGACAGGCTAACAGATACGCAGTATTTT. It translates to CSASILRDRLTDTQYF. The V call is TRBV29-1, the J call TRBJ2-3; 8 positions match TRBD1. Germline CDR1 is SQVTM and CDR2 is ANQGSEA. The CDR3 is 16 amino acids. Trimming at V came to 7 bases and at J to 3 bases, leaving 15 bases not matched to a gene.

J is TRBJ2-1 and V is TRBV5-5; 11 positions match TRBD1. The CDR3 extends over 14 amino acids. J gave up 8 bases and V 4 bases, and 5 bases lay outside the gene matches. Germline V CDR1 and CDR2: SGHKS, YYEKEE (reference sequence). The CDR3 protein is CASSPRTGGHEQFF. Written as DNA, the CDR3 is TGTGCCAGCAGCCCAAGGACAGGGGGCCATGAGCAGTTCTTC.

V is TRBV9 and J is TRBJ1-4; no reliable D call. The V end was cut by 0 bases, the J end by 7 bases, with 10 bases between. Germline CDR1 reads SGDLS; CDR2 reads YYNGEE. There are 14 residues in the CDR3. CDR3 sequence (DNA): TGTGCCAGCAGCGTAGCGTCGGGAGGTGAAAAACTGTTTTTT. Encoded protein: CASSVASGGEKLFF.

This clone appeared a single time. The chain employs TRBV7-9 and TRBJ2-3; 9 bases line up with TRBD2. J gave up 2 bases and V 4 bases, and 4 bases lay outside the gene matches. Germline CDR1 SEHNR, CDR2 FQNEAQ (reference sequence). The CDR3 loop spans 15 amino acids. Here the CDR3 reads CASSSSSGTTDTQYF. The CDR3 coding sequence is TGTGCCAGCAGCTCGTCTAGCGGGACCACAGATACGCAGTATTTT.

The rearrangement joins TRBV14 to TRBJ2-3; 8 bases map to TRBD1. CDR1 SGHDN and CDR2 FVKESK come from the germline V gene. This CDR3 comprises 15 residues. Trimming took 5 bases from V and 4 from J; bases not matched to a gene: 8. CDR3 residues: CASSDPGGVADTQYF. For the CDR3, the DNA is TGTGCCAGCAGCGACCCAGGGGGCGTAGCAGATACGCAGTATTTT.

The rearrangement joins TRBV7-9 to TRBJ2-4, with D maybe TRBD2 (6 bases). With 5 bases removed from V and 8 bases from J, the gap between germline ends came to 19 bases. The CDR3 loop spans 15 amino acids. Germline loops: CDR1 SEHNR, CDR2 FQNEAQ (reference sequence). CDR3 residues: CASSPFIGRSHIQYF. CDR3 in DNA: TGTGCCAGCAGCCCCTTTATAGGGAGGAGTCACATTCAGTACTTC.

This clone was counted a single time. The V gene is TRBV6-5, the J gene TRBJ2-7; 7 bases fit TRBD2. The CDR3 sequence is 13 residues long. J was trimmed by 5 bases and V by 2 bases; bases with no gene match: 3. Germline assignment: CDR1 MNHEY and CDR2 SVGAGI. The DNA of the CDR3 is TGTGCCAGCAGTTACGGGAGCGGGAACGAGCAGTACTTC. This sequence encodes CASSYGSGNEQYF.

This clone was counted once. The chain carries TRBV29-1 and TRBJ2-7, with D possibly matching TRBD1 (6 bases). Deletions cut 2 bases from V and 0 bases from J, with 8 bases between. The CDR3 spans 13 residues. CDR1 and CDR2 from the germline V gene are SQVTM and ANQGSEA. The CDR3 region is CSVEQGGSYEQYF. In DNA, the CDR3 is TGCAGCGTTGAACAAGGGGGCTCCTACGAGCAGTACTTC.

V usage is TRBV5-4 and J usage is TRBJ2-2, with TRBD2 as a possible D gene (5 bases). This CDR3 is 15 amino acids long. Germline V CDR1 and CDR2: SGHNT, YYREEE (reference sequence). Trimming took 5 bases from V and 0 from J, leaving 11 bases between them. CDR3 in amino acids: CASSKAAANTGELFF. The CDR3 coding sequence is TGTGCCAGCAGTAAAGCGGCCGCGAACACCGGGGAGCTGTTTTTT.

The V gene is TRBV13, the J gene TRBJ2-1; no reliable D call. Trimming shortened V by 5 bases and J by 0 bases, and 11 bases separated the two germline ends. Germline V CDR1 and CDR2: PRHDT, FYEKMQ (reference sequence). The CDR3 is made up of 15 amino acids. CDR3 DNA sequence: TGTGCCAGCAGCACTCTAATAAGCTCCTACAATGAGCAGTTCTTC. This translates into CASSTLISSYNEQFF.

The rearrangement joins TRBV6-1 to TRBJ2-7; no clear D gene. Per the germline V gene, CDR1 is MNHNS and CDR2 is SASEGT. V was pared by 1 base and J by 3 bases, with 13 bases between. This CDR3 is built from 15 residues. The CDR3 sequence: CASSEGPRLRYEQYF. The CDR3 nucleotides read TGTGCCAGCAGTGAAGGACCTAGGCTTCGCTACGAGCAGTACTTC.

This clone was detected a few times. The junction and the germline gene differ at one end; a read error may be behind it. The rearrangement joins TRBV25-1 to TRBJ1-2, with D possibly matching TRBD1 (6 bases). Germline V CDR1 and CDR2: MGHDK, SYGVNS. The CDR3 runs to 11 residues. The CDR3 here is CASSAGTSVYF. CDR3 coding DNA: TGTGCCAGCAGTGCCGGGACATCTGTGTACTTC.